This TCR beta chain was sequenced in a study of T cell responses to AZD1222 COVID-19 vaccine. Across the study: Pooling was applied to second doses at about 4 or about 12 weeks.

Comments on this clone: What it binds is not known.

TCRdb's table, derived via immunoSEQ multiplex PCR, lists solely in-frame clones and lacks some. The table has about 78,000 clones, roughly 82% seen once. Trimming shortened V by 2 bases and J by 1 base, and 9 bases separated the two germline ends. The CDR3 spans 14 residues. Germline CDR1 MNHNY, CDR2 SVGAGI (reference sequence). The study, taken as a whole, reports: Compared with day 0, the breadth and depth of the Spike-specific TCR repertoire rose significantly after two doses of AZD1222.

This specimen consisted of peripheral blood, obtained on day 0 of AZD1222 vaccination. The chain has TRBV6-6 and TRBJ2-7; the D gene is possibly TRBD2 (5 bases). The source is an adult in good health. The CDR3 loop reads CASSYVPGSYEQYF. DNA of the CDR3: TGTGCCAGCAGTTACGTTCCGGGATCCTACGAGCAGTACTTC.